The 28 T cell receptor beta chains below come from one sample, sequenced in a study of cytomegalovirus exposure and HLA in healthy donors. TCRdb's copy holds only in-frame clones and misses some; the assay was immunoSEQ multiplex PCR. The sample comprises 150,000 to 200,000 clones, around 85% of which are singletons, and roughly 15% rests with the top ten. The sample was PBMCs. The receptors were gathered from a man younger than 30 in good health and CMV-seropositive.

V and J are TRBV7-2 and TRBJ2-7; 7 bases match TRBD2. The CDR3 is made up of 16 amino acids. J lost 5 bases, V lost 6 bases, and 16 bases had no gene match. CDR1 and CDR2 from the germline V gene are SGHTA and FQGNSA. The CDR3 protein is CASSLQSLTSFNEQYF. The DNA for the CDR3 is TGTGCCAGCAGTCTCCAATCCCTGACTAGCTTCAACGAGCAGTACTTC.

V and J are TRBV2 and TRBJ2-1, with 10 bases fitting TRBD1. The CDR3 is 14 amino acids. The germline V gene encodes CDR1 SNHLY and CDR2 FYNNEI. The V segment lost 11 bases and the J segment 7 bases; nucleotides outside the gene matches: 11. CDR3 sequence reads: CAGSGTGAPNEQFF. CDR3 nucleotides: TGTGCCGGCTCCGGGACAGGGGCCCCTAATGAGCAGTTCTTC. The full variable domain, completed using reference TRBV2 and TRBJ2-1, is EPEVTQTPSHQVTQMGQEVILRCVPISNHLYFYWYRQILGQKVEFLVSFYNNEISEKSEIFDDQFSVERPDGSNFTLKIRSTKLEDSAMYFCAGSGTGAPNEQFFGPGTRLTVL.

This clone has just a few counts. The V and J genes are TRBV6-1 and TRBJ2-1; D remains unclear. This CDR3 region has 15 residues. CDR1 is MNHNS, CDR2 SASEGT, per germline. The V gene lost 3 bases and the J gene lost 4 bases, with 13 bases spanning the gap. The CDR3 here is CASSEATNPYNEQFF. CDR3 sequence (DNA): TGTGCCAGCAGTGAGGCAACTAACCCTTACAATGAGCAGTTCTTC.

DNA of the CDR3: TGTGCCAGCAGCTTAGTGGGGCTGGTTAACACTGAAGCTTTCTTT. This encodes CASSLVGLVNTEAFF. The rearrangement joins TRBV13 to TRBJ1-1; D perhaps matches TRBD1 (5 bases). Germline loops: CDR1 PRHDT, CDR2 FYEKMQ (reference sequence). Trimming left V 1 base short and J 2 bases short, with 11 bases between. This CDR3 is built from 15 residues.

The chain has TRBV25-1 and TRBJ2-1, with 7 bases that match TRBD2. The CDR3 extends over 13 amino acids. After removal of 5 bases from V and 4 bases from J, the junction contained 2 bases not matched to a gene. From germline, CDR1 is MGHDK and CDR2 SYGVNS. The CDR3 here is CASSKGGYNEQFF. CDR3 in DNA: TGTGCCAGCAGTAAGGGAGGGTACAATGAGCAGTTCTTC.

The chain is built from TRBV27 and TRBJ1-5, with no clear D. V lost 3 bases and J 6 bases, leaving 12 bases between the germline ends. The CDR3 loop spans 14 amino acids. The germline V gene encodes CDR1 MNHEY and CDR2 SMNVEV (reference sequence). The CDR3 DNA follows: TGTGCCAGCAGTTTGTCGATAGAAGCTCAGCCCCAGCATTTT. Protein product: CASSLSIEAQPQHF.

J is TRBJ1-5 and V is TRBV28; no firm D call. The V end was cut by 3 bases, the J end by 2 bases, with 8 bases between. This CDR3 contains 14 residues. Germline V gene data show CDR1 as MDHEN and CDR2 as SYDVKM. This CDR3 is CASSFFTGNQPQHF. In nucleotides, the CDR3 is TGTGCCAGCAGTTTCTTTACGGGCAATCAGCCCCAGCATTTT. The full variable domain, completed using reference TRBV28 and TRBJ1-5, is DVKVTQSSRYLVKRTGEKVFLECVQDMDHENMFWYRQDPGLGLRLIYFSYDVKMKEKGDIPEGYSVSREKKERFSLILESASTNQTSMYLCASSFFTGNQPQHFGDGTRLSIL.

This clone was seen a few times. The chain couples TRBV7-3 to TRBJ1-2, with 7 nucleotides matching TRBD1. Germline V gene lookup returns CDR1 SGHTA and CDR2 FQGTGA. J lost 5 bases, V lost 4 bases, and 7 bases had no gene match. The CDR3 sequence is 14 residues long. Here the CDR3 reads CASSSDRQGYGYTF. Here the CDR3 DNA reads TGTGCCAGCAGCTCAGACCGACAGGGATATGGCTACACCTTC. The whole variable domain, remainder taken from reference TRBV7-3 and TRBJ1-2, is GAGVSQTPSNKVTEKGKYVELRCDPISGHTALYWYRQSLGQGPEFLIYFQGTGAADDSGLPNDRFFAVRPEGSVSTLKIQRTERGDSAVYLCASSSDRQGYGYTFGSGTRLTVV.

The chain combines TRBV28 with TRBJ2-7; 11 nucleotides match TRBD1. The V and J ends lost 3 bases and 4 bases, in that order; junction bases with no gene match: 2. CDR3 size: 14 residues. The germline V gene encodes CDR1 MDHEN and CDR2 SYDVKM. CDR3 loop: CASSFRDRGYEQYF. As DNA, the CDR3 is TGTGCCAGCAGTTTTAGGGACAGGGGGTACGAGCAGTACTTC.

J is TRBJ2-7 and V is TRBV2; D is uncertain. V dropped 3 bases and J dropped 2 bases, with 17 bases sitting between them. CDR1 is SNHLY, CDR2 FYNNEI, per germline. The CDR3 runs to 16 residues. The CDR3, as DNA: TGTGCCAGCAGTGATCTGCCTACCACCCTCCCCTACGAGCAGTACTTC. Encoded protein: CASSDLPTTLPYEQYF. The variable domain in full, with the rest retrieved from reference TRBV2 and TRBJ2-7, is EPEVTQTPSHQVTQMGQEVILRCVPISNHLYFYWYRQILGQKVEFLVSFYNNEISEKSEIFDDQFSVERPDGSNFTLKIRSTKLEDSAMYFCASSDLPTTLPYEQYFGPGTRLTVT.

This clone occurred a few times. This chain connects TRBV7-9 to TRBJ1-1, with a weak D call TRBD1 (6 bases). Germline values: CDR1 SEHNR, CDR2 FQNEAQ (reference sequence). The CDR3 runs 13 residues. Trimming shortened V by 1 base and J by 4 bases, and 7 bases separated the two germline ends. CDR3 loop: CASSLGGGTEAFF. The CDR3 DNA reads TGTGCCAGCAGCTTAGGAGGGGGCACTGAAGCTTTCTTT.

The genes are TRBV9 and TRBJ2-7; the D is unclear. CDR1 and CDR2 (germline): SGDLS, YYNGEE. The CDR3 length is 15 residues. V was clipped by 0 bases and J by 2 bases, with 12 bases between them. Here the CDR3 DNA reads TGTGCCAGCAGCGTAGGGGCCAGTGAGACCTACGAGCAGTACTTC. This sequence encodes CASSVGASETYEQYF.

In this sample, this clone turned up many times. The CDR3 DNA sequence: TGTGCCAGCTCACCAGTCAGGGACAGGACCAATCAGCCCCAGCATTTT. Translating gives CASSPVRDRTNQPQHF. The chain has TRBV18 and TRBJ1-5; 8 bases align to TRBD1. CDR1 and CDR2 from the germline V gene are KGHSH and LQKENI. Losses at the gene ends were 2 bases for V and 3 bases for J; bases not matched to a gene: 6. The CDR3 runs to 16 residues. The complete variable domain, with remaining parts taken from reference TRBV18 and TRBJ1-5, reads NAGVMQNPRHLVRRRGQEARLRCSPMKGHSHVYWYRQLPEEGLKFMVYLQKENIIDESGMPKERFSAEFPKEGPSILRIQQVVRGDSAAYFCASSPVRDRTNQPQHFGDGTRLSIL.

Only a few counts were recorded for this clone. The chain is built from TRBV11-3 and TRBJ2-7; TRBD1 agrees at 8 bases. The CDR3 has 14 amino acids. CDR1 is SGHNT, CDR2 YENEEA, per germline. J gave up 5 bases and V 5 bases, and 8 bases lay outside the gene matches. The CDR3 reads CASSTQTGDDEQYF. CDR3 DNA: TGTGCCAGCAGCACCCAGACAGGGGACGACGAGCAGTACTTC.

In DNA, the CDR3 is TGCGCCAGCAGTCACAGGGAGGGAAGCACAGATACGCAGTATTTT. This codes for CASSHREGSTDTQYF. The gene calls are TRBV23-1 and TRBJ2-3, with 7 bases aligning to TRBD2. TRBV23-1 is classed as an ORF, of uncertain function. The CDR3 contains 15 residues. V gave up 3 bases and J gave up 0 bases; unmatched junction bases: 3.

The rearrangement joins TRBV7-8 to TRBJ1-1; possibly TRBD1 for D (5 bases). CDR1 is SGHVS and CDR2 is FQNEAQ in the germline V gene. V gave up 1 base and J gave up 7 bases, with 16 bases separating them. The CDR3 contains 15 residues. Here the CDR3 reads CASSLDGGGVYEAFF. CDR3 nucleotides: TGTGCCAGCAGCTTAGATGGCGGGGGGGTGTATGAAGCTTTCTTT.

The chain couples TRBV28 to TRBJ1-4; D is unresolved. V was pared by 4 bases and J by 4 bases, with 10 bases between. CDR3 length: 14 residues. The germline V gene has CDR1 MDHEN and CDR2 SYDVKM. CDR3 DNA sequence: TGTGCCAGCAGTTCCCCAGTCATTAATGAAAAACTGTTTTTT. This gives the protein CASSSPVINEKLFF.

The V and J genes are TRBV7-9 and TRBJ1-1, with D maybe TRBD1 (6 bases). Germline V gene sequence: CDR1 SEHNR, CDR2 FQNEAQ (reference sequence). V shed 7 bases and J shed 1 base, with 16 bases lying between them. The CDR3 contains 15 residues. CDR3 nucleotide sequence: TGTGCCAGCACCCCCCGCCCACAGGGGAACACTGAAGCTTTCTTT. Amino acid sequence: CASTPRPQGNTEAFF.

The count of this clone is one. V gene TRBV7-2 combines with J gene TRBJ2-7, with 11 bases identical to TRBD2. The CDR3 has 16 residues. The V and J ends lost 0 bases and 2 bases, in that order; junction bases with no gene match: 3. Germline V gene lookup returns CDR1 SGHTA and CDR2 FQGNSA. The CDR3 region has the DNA TGTGCCAGCAGCTTAGCGGCACTAGCGGGGGCCTACGAGCAGTACTTC. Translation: CASSLAALAGAYEQYF.

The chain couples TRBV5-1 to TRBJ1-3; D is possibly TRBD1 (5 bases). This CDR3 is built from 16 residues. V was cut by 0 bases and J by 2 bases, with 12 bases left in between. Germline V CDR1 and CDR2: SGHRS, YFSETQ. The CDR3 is CASSLAGEVAGNTIYF. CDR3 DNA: TGCGCCAGCAGCTTGGCGGGGGAGGTGGCTGGAAACACCATATATTTT. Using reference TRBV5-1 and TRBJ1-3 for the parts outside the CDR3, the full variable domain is KAGVTQTPRYLIKTRGQQVTLSCSPISGHRSVSWYQQTPGQGLQFLFEYFSETQRNKGNFPGRFSGRQFSNSRSEMNVSTLELGDSALYLCASSLAGEVAGNTIYFGEGSWLTVV.

The CDR3 nucleotides are TGTGCCATCAGGAGTAGACTAGCGGGAGATCGGGACTACGAGCAGTACTTC. Translating gives CAIRSRLAGDRDYEQYF. The chain employs TRBV10-3 and TRBJ2-7, with 12 bases matching TRBD2. The junction had 12 bases not matched to a gene; V was cut back by 6 bases and J by 3 bases. The CDR3 consists of 17 residues. Germline values: CDR1 ENHRY, CDR2 SYGVKD.

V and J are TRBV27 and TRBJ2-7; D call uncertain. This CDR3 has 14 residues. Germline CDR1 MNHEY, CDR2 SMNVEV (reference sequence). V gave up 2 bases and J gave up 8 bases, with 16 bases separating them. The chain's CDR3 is CASSLSPLGGKQYF. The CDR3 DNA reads TGTGCCAGCAGTTTAAGCCCCCTAGGTGGTAAGCAGTACTTC.

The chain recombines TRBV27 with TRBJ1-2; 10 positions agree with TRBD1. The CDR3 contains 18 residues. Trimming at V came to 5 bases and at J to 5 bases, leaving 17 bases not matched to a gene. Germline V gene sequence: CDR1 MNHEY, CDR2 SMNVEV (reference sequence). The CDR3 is CASSPYAGTGVGGYGYTF. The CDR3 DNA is TGTGCCAGCAGTCCATACGCCGGGACAGGGGTCGGAGGGTATGGCTACACCTTC.

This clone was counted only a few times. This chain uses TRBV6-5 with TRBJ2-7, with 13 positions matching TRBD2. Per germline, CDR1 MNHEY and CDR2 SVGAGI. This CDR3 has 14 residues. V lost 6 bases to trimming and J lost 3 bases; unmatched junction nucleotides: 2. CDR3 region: CASSRLAGGYEQYF. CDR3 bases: TGTGCCAGCAGCCGACTAGCGGGGGGCTACGAGCAGTACTTC.

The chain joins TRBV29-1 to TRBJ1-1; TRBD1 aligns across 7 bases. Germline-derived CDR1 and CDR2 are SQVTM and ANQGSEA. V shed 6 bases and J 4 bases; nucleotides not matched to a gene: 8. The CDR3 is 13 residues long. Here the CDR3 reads CSVYRGMGTEAFF. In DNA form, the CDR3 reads TGCAGCGTATACAGGGGTATGGGCACTGAAGCTTTCTTT.

The CDR3 is CASSLSGSWQETQYF. The CDR3 DNA sequence: TGTGCCAGCAGCTTAAGCGGGAGTTGGCAAGAGACCCAGTACTTC. J is TRBJ2-5 and V is TRBV7-7, with TRBD2 matching 8 bases. CDR1 and CDR2 from the germline V gene are SSHAT and FNYEAQ (reference sequence). Trimming cost V 2 bases and J 2 bases; bases outside gene matches: 4. The CDR3 has 15 amino acids.

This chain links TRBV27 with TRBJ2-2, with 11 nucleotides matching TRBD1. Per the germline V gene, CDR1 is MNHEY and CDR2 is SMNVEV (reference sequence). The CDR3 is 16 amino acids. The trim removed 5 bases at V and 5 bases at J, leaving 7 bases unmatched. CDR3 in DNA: TGTGCCAGCAGTCCCGGGACAGGGGGAGGAACCGGGGAGCTGTTTTTT. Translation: CASSPGTGGGTGELFF.

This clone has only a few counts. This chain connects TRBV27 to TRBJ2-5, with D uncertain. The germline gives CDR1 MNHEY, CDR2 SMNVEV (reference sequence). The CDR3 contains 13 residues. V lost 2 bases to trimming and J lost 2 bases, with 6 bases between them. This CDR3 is CASSLALQETQYF. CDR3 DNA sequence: TGTGCCAGCAGTTTAGCACTGCAAGAGACCCAGTACTTC.